One and the same sample provided the 3 T cell receptor beta chains below, sequenced in a study of blood T cell repertoires in COVID-19. Only in-frame clones appear in the TCRdb table, and some are missing; sequencing was by immunoSEQ multiplex PCR. The repertoire holds 380,000 or so clones, with about 89% as singletons. The sequenced sample was peripheral blood. Receptors originate from a man in his forties with acute or convalescent COVID-19.

The chain carries TRBV5-1 and TRBJ2-6, with D perhaps matching TRBD2 (5 bases). The germline gives CDR1 SGHRS, CDR2 YFSETQ. Trimming shortened V by 4 bases and J by 0 bases, and 17 bases separated the two germline ends. There are 18 residues in the CDR3. The CDR3 spells CASSTYYQGSSGANVLTF. As DNA, the CDR3 is TGCGCCAGCAGCACCTATTACCAAGGGAGCTCTGGGGCCAACGTCCTGACTTTC.

The V gene is TRBV2, the J gene TRBJ2-5, with D tentatively TRBD2 (5 bases). The CDR3 loop spans 16 amino acids. From germline, CDR1 is SNHLY and CDR2 FYNNEI. The V end lost 4 bases, the J end lost 1 base, and 16 bases lay between the germline ends. The DNA of the CDR3 is TGTGCCAGCAGTGCGTCTCCGCGGGCAGCCCAAGAGACCCAGTACTTC. This codes for CASSASPRAAQETQYF. Supplemented by reference TRBV2 and TRBJ2-5, the full variable domain reads EPEVTQTPSHQVTQMGQEVILRCVPISNHLYFYWYRQILGQKVEFLVSFYNNEISEKSEIFDDQFSVERPDGSNFTLKIRSTKLEDSAMYFCASSASPRAAQETQYFGPGTRLLVL.

The gene calls are TRBV7-9 and TRBJ1-4, with D possibly matching TRBD1 (5 bases). This CDR3 region has 14 residues. Germline V gene lookup returns CDR1 SEHNR and CDR2 FQNEAQ (reference sequence). V was pared by 5 bases and J by 7 bases, with 14 bases between. CDR3 protein: CASSLYSQGEKLFF. The CDR3 region has the DNA TGTGCCAGCAGCCTGTATTCGCAGGGTGAAAAACTGTTTTTT.